The 10 T cell receptor beta chains below come from one sample, sequenced in a study of blood T cell repertoires in COVID-19. Measured with immunoSEQ multiplex PCR; TCRdb has only the in-frame clones, and not every one. The table records approximately 250,000 clones, nearly 85% of them present only once. Sequences were obtained from peripheral blood. Receptors originate from a human donor in a cohort sampled during active COVID-19.

This clone occurred a few times. The chain employs TRBV7-9 and TRBJ2-1; 7 nucleotides line up with TRBD1. The CDR3 is 12 residues long. Germline CDR1 and CDR2: SEHNR and FQNEAQ (reference sequence). V shed 7 bases and J 7 bases; nucleotides not matched to a gene: 4. CDR3 sequence (DNA): TGTGCCAGCATAGACAGGGTTAATGAGCAGTTCTTC. As protein: CASIDRVNEQFF.

The genes are TRBV3-1 (or the pseudogene TRBV3-2) and TRBJ2-3, with 10 bases that match TRBD2. The junction had 4 bases not matched to a gene; V was cut back by 5 bases and J by 5 bases. Germline CDR1 and CDR2: LGHDT and YNNKEL (reference sequence). This CDR3 is 14 amino acids long. CDR3 bases: TGTGCCAGCAGCTCTAGCGGGGGAGGAGATACGCAGTATTTT. The encoded protein is CASSSSGGGDTQYF.

The chain employs TRBV5-6 and TRBJ1-2; TRBD1 is a possible D gene (6 bases). The CDR3 is 13 amino acids. The germline CDR1 and CDR2 sequences are SGHDT and YYEEEE. With 7 bases removed from V and 5 bases from J, the gap between germline ends came to 15 bases. This CDR3 is CASLRGSNYGYTF. Here the CDR3 DNA reads TGTGCCAGCTTGAGGGGGAGTAATTATGGCTACACCTTC.

The J gene is TRBJ2-3, the V gene TRBV7-2; 10 bases match TRBD2. The CDR3 length is 18 residues. The V gene's germline CDR1 is SGHTA and CDR2 FQGNSA. Trimming removed 1 base from V and 2 bases from J; junction bases left unmatched: 9. CDR3 nucleotide sequence: TGTGCCAGCAGCTTAGGGACAGCGGGAGGGGGCAACACAGATACGCAGTATTTT. It encodes CASSLGTAGGGNTDTQYF.

Points on this clone: The junction departs from germline at one end; a sequencing error may be responsible. The V and J genes are TRBV7-7 and TRBJ2-5; 10 bases fit TRBD2. This CDR3 spans 15 amino acids. Germline V gene lookup returns CDR1 SSHAT and CDR2 FNYEAQ (reference sequence). The DNA for the CDR3 is TGTGCTAGCAGCTTAGAGCCTAGCGGGAGCGAGACCCAGTACTTC. This translates into CASSLEPSGSETQYF.

CDR3 nucleotide sequence: TGTGCCAGCAGCGCCGGACTAGCCTACGAGCAGTACTTC. Protein sequence: CASSAGLAYEQYF. The J gene is TRBJ2-7, the V gene TRBV14; TRBD2 matches 7 bases. V lost 5 bases and J lost 2; bases outside the gene matches: 3. The CDR3 extends over 13 amino acids. Looked up from germline, CDR1 is SGHDN and CDR2 is FVKESK.

This sequence joins TRBV18 and TRBJ2-3; tentative D call: TRBD2 (6 bases). Germline CDR1 reads KGHSH; CDR2 reads LQKENI. The CDR3 is 14 residues long. V was cut by 1 base and J by 6 bases, with 11 bases left in between. The CDR3: CASSPRGGLDTQYF. The CDR3, as DNA: TGTGCCAGCTCACCACGTGGGGGGTTGGATACGCAGTATTTT. Using reference TRBV18 and TRBJ2-3 for the parts outside the CDR3, the full variable domain is NAGVMQNPRHLVRRRGQEARLRCSPMKGHSHVYWYRQLPEEGLKFMVYLQKENIIDESGMPKERFSAEFPKEGPSILRIQQVVRGDSAAYFCASSPRGGLDTQYFGPGTRLTVL.

This chain connects TRBV12-1 to TRBJ1-2; the D segment call TRBD1 is taken from the table without a DNA check. TRBV12-1 is flagged as a pseudogene. The CDR3 spans 15 residues. The CDR3 loop is CASSVRQGERYGYTF. The CDR3, as DNA: TGTGCCAGCAGCGTTCGACAGGGGGAAAGGTATGGCTACACCTTC.

The V gene is TRBV19, the J gene TRBJ2-3; 9 positions agree with TRBD1. Per germline, CDR1 LNHDA and CDR2 SQIVND (reference sequence). The V and J ends lost 5 bases and 4 bases, in that order; junction bases with no gene match: 4. The CDR3 is made up of 14 amino acids. CDR3 sequence (DNA): TGTGCCAGTAGTGTGGGACAGGGCGCAGATACGCAGTATTTT. Translated: CASSVGQGADTQYF.

The V call is TRBV27, the J call TRBJ2-7; weak D call: TRBD1 (6 bases). V was cut by 2 bases and J by 5 bases, with 10 bases left in between. Per the germline V gene, CDR1 is MNHEY and CDR2 is SMNVEV (reference sequence). This CDR3 spans 13 amino acids. In DNA form, the CDR3 reads TGTGCCAGCAGTTTACAGGGGAGCAACGAGCAGTACTTC. This codes for CASSLQGSNEQYF.